The next 27 T cell receptor beta chains were all read from a single sample in a study of blood T cell repertoires in COVID-19. Produced via immunoSEQ multiplex PCR; TCRdb's table is partial and in-frame only. The sample records fewer than 350,000 clones, 85% being singletons. Input material: PBMCs or T cells enriched from blood (not recorded which). These receptor sequences come from a woman aged 30 to 39 who had been exposed to COVID-19.

This clone has a single count. The chain combines TRBV5-1 with TRBJ2-7; the match to TRBD2 covers 7 bases. The CDR3 covers 16 residues. After removal of 4 bases from V and 2 bases from J, the junction contained 12 bases not matched to a gene. Germline V gene data show CDR1 as SGHRS and CDR2 as YFSETQ. The CDR3 nucleotides read TGCGCCAGCAGCCACGGGAGGCGGCCCCATCCCTACGAGCAGTACTTC. This translates into CASSHGRRPHPYEQYF.

The V gene is TRBV5-1, the J gene TRBJ2-7; 9 nucleotides line up with TRBD1. CDR1 is SGHRS, CDR2 YFSETQ, per germline. V lost 2 bases, J lost 0 bases, and 9 bases stayed unmatched. The CDR3 has 17 amino acids. DNA for the CDR3: TGCGCCAGCAGCTTATATCTTGGGACAGGGTCCTCCTACGAGCAGTACTTC. This gives the protein CASSLYLGTGSSYEQYF.

The V call is TRBV19, the J call TRBJ2-2; possibly TRBD2 for D (7 bases). Per the germline V gene, CDR1 is LNHDA and CDR2 is SQIVND (reference sequence). The V end was cut by 3 bases, the J end by 4 bases, with 18 bases between. CDR3 length: 17 residues. The CDR3 nucleotides read TGTGCCAGTAGTATTGGAGGTGGGGGGGCGTCCACCGGGGAGCTGTTTTTT. This sequence encodes CASSIGGGGASTGELFF.

This clone was recorded a few times. The V call is TRBV7-8, the J call TRBJ1-5; D uncertain. Per the germline V gene, CDR1 is SGHVS and CDR2 is FQNEAQ. V was cut by 2 bases and J by 5 bases, with 10 bases left in between. This CDR3 contains 14 residues. The DNA for the CDR3 is TGTGCCAGCAGCTTATTCGAGGAGTATCAGCCCCAGCATTTT. It specifies CASSLFEEYQPQHF.

The chain recombines TRBV7-2 with TRBJ1-3, with 10 bases matching TRBD1. The CDR3 contains 16 residues. Germline V lookup: CDR1 SGHTA, CDR2 FQGNSA. After removal of 1 base from V and 3 bases from J, the junction contained 3 bases not matched to a gene. This chain's CDR3 is CASSLGQGAGGNTIYF. In nucleotides, the CDR3 is TGTGCCAGCAGCTTAGGACAGGGGGCGGGTGGAAACACCATATATTTT.

The chain employs TRBV5-4 and TRBJ2-5; TRBD2 agrees at 13 bases. Germline V gives CDR1 SGHNT, CDR2 YYREEE (reference sequence). The CDR3 spans 14 residues. Trimming at V came to 4 bases and at J to 4 bases, leaving 1 base not matched to a gene. The CDR3 DNA follows: TGTGCCAGCAGCACTAGCGGGAGGGCAGAGACCCAGTACTTC. It translates to CASSTSGRAETQYF.

The rearrangement joins TRBV4-1 to TRBJ2-2, with 11 bases fitting TRBD1. CDR3 length: 18 residues. V lost 4 bases and J lost 4; bases outside the gene matches: 11. Per germline, CDR1 MGHRA and CDR2 YSYEKL. The CDR3 sequence: CASSRGQGARISTGELFF. Written as DNA, the CDR3 is TGCGCCAGCAGCCGTGGACAGGGGGCGAGAATTTCCACCGGGGAGCTGTTTTTT.

The chain couples TRBV11-2 to TRBJ1-2, with 7 positions matching TRBD1. Germline CDR1 SGHAT, CDR2 FQNNGV. The V segment lost 0 bases and the J segment 5 bases; nucleotides outside the gene matches: 6. There are 15 residues in the CDR3. The CDR3 bases are TGTGCCAGCAGCTTAGATTGGGCAGGGGGATATGGCTACACCTTC. It codes for CASSLDWAGGYGYTF. The complete variable domain, with remaining parts taken from reference TRBV11-2 and TRBJ1-2, reads EAGVAQSPRYKIIEKRQSVAFWCNPISGHATLYWYQQILGQGPKLLIQFQNNGVVDDSQLPKDRFSAERLKGVDSTLKIQPAKLEDSAVYLCASSLDWAGGYGYTFGSGTRLTVV.

This chain links TRBV19 with TRBJ1-5; a possible D gene is TRBD1 (5 bases). The CDR3 extends over 14 amino acids. The V gene lost 3 bases and the J gene lost 2 bases, with 8 bases spanning the gap. Germline lookup yields CDR1 LNHDA and CDR2 SQIVND (reference sequence). The CDR3 loop is CASSIRVGNQPQHF. CDR3 nucleotides: TGTGCCAGTAGTATCAGGGTGGGCAATCAGCCCCAGCATTTT.

The chain recombines TRBV5-6 with TRBJ2-4; D not resolved. There are 16 residues in the CDR3. CDR1 is SGHDT, CDR2 YYEEEE, per germline. V was shortened by 2 bases and J by 0 bases, with 12 bases between the two germline ends. CDR3 region: CASSFGARLAKNIQYF. In DNA, the CDR3 is TGTGCCAGCAGCTTTGGCGCCCGACTAGCCAAAAACATTCAGTACTTC.

V is TRBV5-6 and J is TRBJ2-2; 10 bases agree with TRBD2. CDR3 length equals 17 residues. From germline, CDR1 is SGHDT and CDR2 YYEEEE. V gave up 0 bases and J gave up 2 bases; unmatched junction bases: 4. The CDR3 region is CASSLASGSVNTGELFF. The CDR3 DNA reads as TGTGCCAGCAGCTTGGCTAGCGGGAGTGTCAACACCGGGGAGCTGTTTTTT. The entire variable domain, with the rest obtained from reference TRBV5-6 and TRBJ2-2, is as follows: DAGVTQSPTHLIKTRGQQVTLRCSPKSGHDTVSWYQQALGQGPQFIFQYYEEEERQRGNFPDRFSGHQFPNYSSELNVNALLLGDSALYLCASSLASGSVNTGELFFGEGSRLTVL.

V gene TRBV5-1 combines with J gene TRBJ1-5, with D uncertain. This CDR3 has 13 amino acids. V lost 0 bases to trimming and J lost 5 bases, with 6 bases between them. Germline values: CDR1 SGHRS, CDR2 YFSETQ. CDR3 DNA: TGCGCCAGCAGCTTGGGGAGGGATCAGCCCCAGCATTTT. This sequence encodes CASSLGRDQPQHF. The variable domain in full, with the rest retrieved from reference TRBV5-1 and TRBJ1-5, is KAGVTQTPRYLIKTRGQQVTLSCSPISGHRSVSWYQQTPGQGLQFLFEYFSETQRNKGNFPGRFSGRQFSNSRSEMNVSTLELGDSALYLCASSLGRDQPQHFGDGTRLSIL.

CDR3 sequence reads: CASSLLAGGYNEQFF. DNA for the CDR3: TGTGCCAGCAGCCTACTAGCGGGGGGATACAATGAGCAGTTCTTC. The genes are TRBV9 and TRBJ2-1; 12 bases agree with TRBD2. The CDR3 contains 15 residues. Germline assignment: CDR1 SGDLS and CDR2 YYNGEE. Trimming took 4 bases from V and 4 from J; bases not matched to a gene: 3.

The CDR3 DNA is TGCGCCAGCAGCTCCTTTACTATGCAAACAAACAATGAGCAGTTCTTC. Amino acids: CASSSFTMQTNNEQFF. The rearrangement joins TRBV5-1 to TRBJ2-1; D uncertain. V was clipped by 3 bases and J by 5 bases, with 18 bases between them. Looked up from germline, CDR1 is SGHRS and CDR2 is YFSETQ. CDR3 length equals 16 residues.

This chain connects TRBV9 to TRBJ1-1, with D possibly TRBD1 on 6 matching bases. This CDR3 region has 15 residues. Deletions cut 4 bases from V and 3 bases from J, with 16 bases between. The V gene's germline CDR1 is SGDLS and CDR2 YYNGEE. CDR3 in amino acids: CASSQQTGAYTEAFF. CDR3 nucleotide sequence: TGTGCCAGCAGCCAGCAGACAGGTGCGTACACTGAAGCTTTCTTT.

The chain has TRBV14 and TRBJ1-3; D gene unclear. The CDR3 length is 13 residues. Deletions cut 8 bases from V and 8 bases from J, with 16 bases between. Per the germline V gene, CDR1 is SGHDN and CDR2 is FVKESK. The CDR3 region is CASRTLEVDTIYF. As DNA, the CDR3 is TGTGCCAGCCGAACCTTGGAGGTTGACACCATATATTTT. The full variable domain, completed using reference TRBV14 and TRBJ1-3, is EAGVTQFPSHSVIEKGQTVTLRCDPISGHDNLYWYRRVMGKEIKFLLHFVKESKQDESGMPNNRFLAERTGGTYSTLKVQPAELEDSGVYFCASRTLEVDTIYFGEGSWLTVV.

The chain combines TRBV6-2 or TRBV6-3 with TRBJ2-5; D remains ambiguous. Germline CDR1 and CDR2: MNHEY and SVGEGT. V lost 0 bases to trimming and J lost 5 bases, with 10 bases between them. This CDR3 is 14 amino acids long. In DNA form, the CDR3 reads TGTGCCAGCAGTTACTCGTCGGGTTGGGAGACCCAGTACTTC. Translation gives CASSYSSGWETQYF.

This rearrangement joins TRBV18 to TRBJ1-6; perhaps TRBD1 as D (6 bases). Germline lookup yields CDR1 KGHSH and CDR2 LQKENI. The CDR3 is 14 residues long. V dropped 2 bases and J dropped 8 bases, with 10 bases sitting between them. Here the CDR3 reads CASSPNRVDSPLHF. In DNA, the CDR3 is TGTGCCAGCTCACCAAACAGGGTAGATTCACCCCTCCACTTT. The entire variable domain, with the rest obtained from reference TRBV18 and TRBJ1-6, is as follows: NAGVMQNPRHLVRRRGQEARLRCSPMKGHSHVYWYRQLPEEGLKFMVYLQKENIIDESGMPKERFSAEFPKEGPSILRIQQVVRGDSAAYFCASSPNRVDSPLHFGNGTRLTVT.

This chain links TRBV27 with TRBJ2-7, with unresolved D. The CDR3 loop spans 12 amino acids. V lost 5 bases to trimming and J lost 3 bases, with 8 bases between them. CDR1 is MNHEY, CDR2 SMNVEV, per germline (reference sequence). CDR3 sequence (DNA): TGTGCCAGCAGTCCTGACTTCTACGAGCAGTACTTC. Protein sequence: CASSPDFYEQYF.

This chain uses TRBV30 with TRBJ1-4; the D gene is possibly TRBD1 (5 bases). Germline V gene sequence: CDR1 GTSNPN, CDR2 SVGIG (reference sequence). The CDR3 sequence is 13 residues long. Trimming shortened V by 0 bases and J by 8 bases, and 10 bases separated the two germline ends. The chain's CDR3 is CAWSVGTPEKLFF. CDR3 bases: TGTGCCTGGAGTGTTGGGACTCCCGAAAAACTGTTTTTT.

The chain carries TRBV6-2 or TRBV6-3 and TRBJ1-5; 9 bases map to TRBD1. From germline, CDR1 is MNHEY and CDR2 SVGEGT. The CDR3 contains 17 residues. Trimming cost V 6 bases and J 2 bases; bases outside gene matches: 11. The DNA for the CDR3 is TGTGCCAGCAGCATACTTCCGCGGACAGGGGGCAATCAGCCCCAGCATTTT. Its translation is CASSILPRTGGNQPQHF.

The V call is TRBV18, the J call TRBJ2-3; D gene unclear. V was trimmed by 5 bases and J by 5 bases, leaving 5 bases between them. CDR3 length equals 11 residues. Germline V gene sequence: CDR1 KGHSH, CDR2 LQKENI. As DNA, the CDR3 is TGTGCCAGCTCATCGGGAGATACGCAGTATTTT. It encodes CASSSGDTQYF.

This chain joins TRBV11-3 and TRBJ2-1; D is uncertain. V lost 5 bases and J lost 3, with 5 bases in between. The CDR3 length is 12 residues. Germline V gives CDR1 SGHNT, CDR2 YENEEA. The CDR3 region is CASSPNYNEQFF. The DNA of the CDR3 is TGTGCCAGCAGCCCAAACTACAATGAGCAGTTCTTC. Full variable domain (outside the CDR3, taken from reference TRBV11-3 and TRBJ2-1): EAGVVQSPRYKIIEKKQPVAFWCNPISGHNTLYWYLQNLGQGPELLIRYENEEAVDDSQLPKDRFSAERLKGVDSTLKIQPAELGDSAVYLCASSPNYNEQFFGPGTRLTVL.

This clone came up a few times. The chain links TRBV6-5 to TRBJ2-2; D is uncertain. Looked up from germline, CDR1 is MNHEY and CDR2 is SVGAGI. V lost 8 bases and J lost 0, with 7 bases in between. This CDR3 comprises 13 residues. The CDR3 DNA is TGTGCCAGCGTTCTAACGAACACCGGGGAGCTGTTTTTT. This encodes CASVLTNTGELFF.

The chain couples TRBV2 to TRBJ2-3; the D gene is possibly TRBD2 (5 bases). Germline V lookup: CDR1 SNHLY, CDR2 FYNNEI. V gave up 10 bases and J gave up 2 bases, with 16 bases separating them. The CDR3 has 14 amino acids. CDR3 loop: CATKSGVNTDTQYF. The DNA of the CDR3 is TGTGCCACCAAATCCGGGGTCAACACAGATACGCAGTATTTT. Variable domain in full (rest from reference TRBV2 and TRBJ2-3): EPEVTQTPSHQVTQMGQEVILRCVPISNHLYFYWYRQILGQKVEFLVSFYNNEISEKSEIFDDQFSVERPDGSNFTLKIRSTKLEDSAMYFCATKSGVNTDTQYFGPGTRLTVL.

The rearrangement joins TRBV20-1 to TRBJ1-4; 8 bases map to TRBD1. The length of the CDR3 is 14 residues. J gave up 8 bases and V 3 bases, and 8 bases lay outside the gene matches. Germline V gene data show CDR1 as DFQATT and CDR2 as SNEGSKA (reference sequence). The CDR3: CSASPGQGREKLFF. Written as DNA, the CDR3 is TGCAGTGCTAGTCCCGGACAGGGACGGGAAAAACTGTTTTTT.

The chain has TRBV18 and TRBJ1-3; 9 bases fit TRBD1. The CDR3 sequence is 16 residues long. CDR1 is KGHSH and CDR2 is LQKENI in the germline V gene. V shed 3 bases, J shed 3 bases, and the junction held 6 bases outside the gene matches. The CDR3 loop reads CASSPLQGALGNTIYF. The CDR3 DNA sequence: TGTGCCAGCTCACCGTTACAGGGGGCGCTTGGAAACACCATATATTTT.